Shown below are 7 T cell receptor beta chains from a single sample sequenced in a study of cytomegalovirus exposure and HLA in healthy donors (dated by TCRdb to about 2017). Libraries came from the immunoSEQ multiplex PCR assay. For the multiplex PCR, a mixture combining 60 forward primers for TCR Vbeta segments and 13 reverse primers for TCR Jbeta segments was used. The clones in this table, taken by TCRdb from immuneACCESS, are in-frame only. Not every clone is retained; where verified, under half of the shortfall comes from an unresolved V gene, and the cause of the rest is unknown. The sample table lists about 130,000 clones, 74% of them with a count of one. In total, the top ten clones hold 6.6% of the sample. Sequenced sample: PBMCs. These receptors all stem from a man aged 35-49 years in good health and CMV-seropositive.

The rearrangement uses TRBV28 and TRBJ2-7, with 12 bases fitting TRBD2. There are 15 residues in the CDR3. Losses at the gene ends were 11 bases for V and 4 bases for J; bases not matched to a gene: 12. CDR1 is MDHEN, CDR2 SYDVKM, per germline. CDR3 DNA: TGTGCCGGAGGACCGCGACTAGCGGGAGAGTACGAGCAGTACTTC. As protein: CAGGPRLAGEYEQYF.

This clone was seen only a few times. The V gene is TRBV5-1, the J gene TRBJ2-1, with a possible D match to TRBD2 (7 bases). CDR3 length equals 18 residues. CDR1 and CDR2 from the germline V gene are SGHRS and YFSETQ. V was cut by 6 bases and J by 0 bases, with 22 bases left in between. The CDR3 DNA sequence: TGCGCCAGCACTCGGCTGGGGACTACAGGGTCCTCCTACAATGAGCAGTTCTTC. Protein product: CASTRLGTTGSSYNEQFF.

The chain links TRBV5-1 to TRBJ2-1; D perhaps matches TRBD1 (5 bases). This CDR3 is built from 14 residues. V was pared by 4 bases and J by 9 bases, with 17 bases between. Germline V CDR1 and CDR2: SGHRS, YFSETQ. The CDR3 spells CASSLTWGVGEQFF. For the CDR3, the DNA is TGCGCCAGCAGCCTCACGTGGGGCGTGGGTGAGCAGTTCTTC.

V usage is TRBV5-1 and J usage is TRBJ2-1; D possibly corresponds to TRBD1 (6 bases). Germline lookup yields CDR1 SGHRS and CDR2 YFSETQ. The V end lost 4 bases, the J end lost 4 bases, and 12 bases lay between the germline ends. The CDR3 covers 14 residues. The CDR3 spells CASSPRTVYNEQFF. In DNA, the CDR3 is TGCGCCAGCAGCCCCCGGACAGTTTACAATGAGCAGTTCTTC.

V usage is TRBV6-1 and J usage is TRBJ1-6; unclear D gene. In germline, CDR1 is MNHNS, CDR2 SASEGT. The CDR3 length is 15 residues. Trimming stripped 0 bases from V and 7 bases from J, with 10 bases between. The CDR3 region has the DNA TGTGCCAGCAGTGAAGCAGGCGGGAACAATTCACCCCTCCACTTT. This sequence encodes CASSEAGGNNSPLHF.

This clone was recorded a few times. V is TRBV6-6 and J is TRBJ2-1; D not resolved. Germline V CDR1 and CDR2: MNHNY, SVGAGI (reference sequence). The CDR3 contains 14 residues. The V and J ends lost 2 bases and 3 bases respectively, with 8 bases between them. CDR3 residues: CASSYPSSYNEQFF. The CDR3 coding sequence is TGTGCCAGCAGTTACCCATCTAGCTACAATGAGCAGTTCTTC.

The J gene is TRBJ1-2, the V gene TRBV28, with TRBD1 as a possible D gene (5 bases). The germline gives CDR1 MDHEN, CDR2 SYDVKM. V lost 4 bases to trimming and J lost 7 bases, with 10 bases between them. The CDR3 runs to 12 residues. For the CDR3, the DNA is TGTGCCAGCAGTTCCCCAGGGTTTGGCTACACCTTC. Its translation: CASSSPGFGYTF.